This is a list of T cell receptor beta chains from one sample in a study of T cell responses to AZD1222 COVID-19 vaccine. Assay used: immunoSEQ multiplex PCR; TCRdb lists only in-frame clones, some missing. The profile shows 90,000 to 120,000 clones, 80% to 95% of them singletons. The starting material was peripheral blood, obtained 28 days after the second AZD1222 dose. The receptors shown here come from an adult who received the AZD1222 COVID-19 vaccine. Each CDR3 is given with its conserved first and last residue. A D gene is named only where the DNA matches it firmly. Where a row states a size, it is once, few, many or the class of an expanded clone; other rows omit it.

size: .
D: TRBD1
V: TRBV7-9
J: TRBJ1-2
DNA: TGTGCCAGCAGCCCCGGGACAGGGGCCTATGGCTACACCTTC
CDR3: CASSPGTGAYGYTF

size: .
D: TRBD1
V: TRBV7-8
J: TRBJ1-2
DNA: TGTGCCAGCAGACAAAATCAGGGGGTCGAGGGCTACACCTTC
CDR3: CASRQNQGVEGYTF

size: once
D: .
V: TRBV2
J: TRBJ1-3
DNA: TGTGCCAGCATGCGGGTATCTGGAAACACCATATATTTT
CDR3: CASMRVSGNTIYF

size: .
D: TRBD1
V: TRBV12-3/TRBV12-4
J: TRBJ1-2
DNA: TGTGCCAGCAAACGGACAGGGTATGGCTACACCTTC
CDR3: CASKRTGYGYTF

size: .
D: .
V: TRBV2
J: TRBJ1-2
DNA: TGTGCCAGCAGTGAAAGAAAGTGGGGATTGGACTATGGCTACACCTTC
CDR3: CASSERKWGLDYGYTF

size: once
D: .
V: TRBV7-9
J: TRBJ2-7
DNA: TGTGCCAGCAGCTTATCTGCGGGCTCCTACGAGCAGTACTTC
CDR3: CASSLSAGSYEQYF

size: .
D: .
V: TRBV5-6
J: TRBJ1-1
DNA: TGTGCCAGCAGCCCGCCAGGGATGAACACTGAAGCTTTCTTT
CDR3: CASSPPGMNTEAFF

size: .
D: .
V: TRBV6-5
J: TRBJ1-1
DNA: TGTGCCAGCAGCCTCAACAGGGATTCCGCTGAAGCTTTCTTT
CDR3: CASSLNRDSAEAFF

size: .
D: TRBD1
V: TRBV27
J: TRBJ2-2
DNA: TGTGCCAGCAGTTTCGGACAGGGGGGCTACCCGACCGGGGAGCTGTTTTTT
CDR3: CASSFGQGGYPTGELFF

size: .
D: .
V: TRBV3-1/TRBV3-2
J: TRBJ2-7
DNA: TGTGCCAGCAGCCAAGGGGCAGGGGACGGGGGCGAGCAGTACTTC
CDR3: CASSQGAGDGGEQYF

size: once
D: TRBD1
V: TRBV10-1
J: TRBJ2-2
DNA: TGCGCCAGCAGTGACAGGGGGTACGACACCGGGGAGCTGTTTTTT
CDR3: CASSDRGYDTGELFF

size: .
D: TRBD1
V: TRBV6-6
J: TRBJ1-6
DNA: TGTGCCAGCAGTTACTCGGGACAGGGGATTGGCTCACCCCTCCACTTT
CDR3: CASSYSGQGIGSPLHF

size: .
D: .
V: TRBV28
J: TRBJ2-5
DNA: TGTGCCAGCAGTTTATTAGGAGAGACCCAGTACTTC
CDR3: CASSLLGETQYF

size: few
D: .
V: TRBV25-1
J: TRBJ2-1
DNA: TGTGCCAGCTGGGACAATGAGCAGTTCTTC
CDR3: CASWDNEQFF

size: .
D: TRBD1
V: TRBV5-1
J: TRBJ1-6
DNA: TGCGCCAGCAGCAAGGGACAGGATCGAATCTCCTATAATTCACCCCTCCACTTT
CDR3: CASSKGQDRISYNSPLHF

size: .
D: .
V: TRBV6-1
J: TRBJ2-2
DNA: TGTGCCAGCAGTGAAGTTTGGAGTGGGGAGCTGTTTTTT
CDR3: CASSEVWSGELFF

size: .
D: TRBD1
V: TRBV24-1
J: TRBJ2-1
DNA: TGTGCCACCAGTGCCCTCCCGGGACAGGGCCAAGACAATGAGCAGTTCTTC
CDR3: CATSALPGQGQDNEQFF

size: many
D: .
V: TRBV6-7
J: TRBJ1-4
DNA: TGTGCCAGCAGTTACCGGGCAACTAATGAAAAACTGTTTTTT
CDR3: CASSYRATNEKLFF

size: .
D: .
V: TRBV21-1
J: TRBJ2-6
DNA: TGTGCCAGCACCTTAGCAGGTTTCTCTGGGGCCAACGTCCTGACTTTC
CDR3: CASTLAGFSGANVLTF

size: .
D: .
V: TRBV4-1
J: TRBJ1-5
DNA: TGCGCCAGCAGTCCCGGAGTGGACAATCAGCCCCAGCATTTT
CDR3: CASSPGVDNQPQHF

size: .
D: TRBD1
V: TRBV30
J: TRBJ2-7
DNA: TGTGCCTGGACTACCGGGACAGGGAAAAACGAGCAGTACTTC
CDR3: CAWTTGTGKNEQYF

size: .
D: .
V: TRBV19
J: TRBJ1-1
DNA: TGTGCCAGCCGGGCCGCCAACAAAATCATGAACACTGAAGCTTTCTTT
CDR3: CASRAANKIMNTEAFF

size: once
D: .
V: TRBV10-3
J: TRBJ2-6
DNA: TGTGCCATCAGTGAGTCAAACGGGGGAACAGGGGCCAACGTCCTGACTTTC
CDR3: CAISESNGGTGANVLTF

size: .
D: .
V: TRBV5-8
J: TRBJ2-2
DNA: TGTGCCAGCAGCAAGGACCGTACCGGGGAGCTGTTTTTT
CDR3: CASSKDRTGELFF

size: .
D: TRBD1
V: TRBV5-6
J: TRBJ1-1
DNA: TGTGCCAGCAGCTTGGCCAACAGGGGGCGTCTGAACACTGAAGCTTTCTTT
CDR3: CASSLANRGRLNTEAFF

size: .
D: .
V: TRBV21-1
J: TRBJ1-5
DNA: TGTGCCAGCAGCAAATATAGGGGGCTCAATCAGCCCCAGCATTTT
CDR3: CASSKYRGLNQPQHF

size: once
D: .
V: TRBV7-9
J: TRBJ1-6
DNA: TGTGCCAGCAGCCCGACCGGGACGGGGAATTCACCCCTCCACTTT
CDR3: CASSPTGTGNSPLHF

size: .
D: .
V: TRBV7-6
J: TRBJ2-6
DNA: TGTGCCAGCAGCTCTCACCCCTTGGGATCTGGGGCCAACGTCCTGACTTTC
CDR3: CASSSHPLGSGANVLTF

size: .
D: .
V: TRBV24-1
J: TRBJ1-3
DNA: TGTGCCACCAGTGGGGGTCGACAGGAGTCTGGAAACACCATATATTTT
CDR3: CATSGGRQESGNTIYF

size: .
D: .
V: TRBV3-1/TRBV3-2
J: TRBJ1-5
DNA: TGTGCCAGCAGCCAAGGGACCAGGAATCAGCCCCAGCATTTT
CDR3: CASSQGTRNQPQHF

size: .
D: TRBD2
V: TRBV7-6
J: TRBJ2-2
DNA: TGTGCCAGCAGCTTAGGGACTAGCGGGAACACCGGGGAGCTGTTTTTT
CDR3: CASSLGTSGNTGELFF

size: .
D: .
V: TRBV13
J: TRBJ1-5
DNA: TGTGCCAGCAGCTTAGGTGCAGGAGGAAATCAGCCCCAGCATTTT
CDR3: CASSLGAGGNQPQHF

size: few
D: .
V: TRBV19
J: TRBJ1-4
DNA: TGTGCCTCTACGGGGGGTTCTAATGAAAAACTGTTTTTT
CDR3: CASTGGSNEKLFF

size: .
D: TRBD1
V: TRBV18
J: TRBJ1-4
DNA: TGTGCCAGCTCACCGCTCCGGGACAGGGAAGGTGAAAAACTGTTTTTT
CDR3: CASSPLRDREGEKLFF

size: .
D: .
V: TRBV6-5
J: TRBJ1-1
DNA: TGTGCCAGCAACGGAGGAGCTGGGGGGAGCACTGAAGCTTTCTTT
CDR3: CASNGGAGGSTEAFF

size: .
D: .
V: TRBV5-1
J: TRBJ1-2
DNA: TGCGCCAGCAGTGGCAGCCCCATAGATGGCTACACCTTC
CDR3: CASSGSPIDGYTF

size: .
D: .
V: TRBV6-5
J: TRBJ2-7
DNA: TGTGCCAGCAGCCCAGGACTGGACTACGAGCAGTACTTC
CDR3: CASSPGLDYEQYF

size: .
D: .
V: TRBV7-9
J: TRBJ1-1
DNA: TGTGCCAGCAGCTTAGATCAGGGTGGAATCACTGAAGCTTTCTTT
CDR3: CASSLDQGGITEAFF

size: .
D: .
V: TRBV6-1
J: TRBJ1-3
DNA: TGTGCCAGCAGTGAAGAGGGCTACTCTGGAAACACCATATATTTT
CDR3: CASSEEGYSGNTIYF

size: .
D: .
V: TRBV3-1/TRBV3-2
J: TRBJ1-5
DNA: TGTGCCAGCAGCCAGGGAGGGTATAGCAATCAGCCCCAGCATTTT
CDR3: CASSQGGYSNQPQHF

size: .
D: TRBD1
V: TRBV2
J: TRBJ2-7
DNA: TGTGCCAGCAGTGTAAACAGGGGGCTTGGCGAGCAGTACTTC
CDR3: CASSVNRGLGEQYF

size: .
D: .
V: TRBV15
J: TRBJ1-5
DNA: TGTGCCACCAGCCCCAATCGGGGCAGCAATCAGCCCCAGCATTTT
CDR3: CATSPNRGSNQPQHF

size: .
D: .
V: TRBV19
J: TRBJ1-1
DNA: TGTGCCAGTAGTTGGGGGGAGAACACTGAAGCTTTCTTT
CDR3: CASSWGENTEAFF

size: .
D: TRBD2
V: TRBV19
J: TRBJ2-1
DNA: TGTGCCAGTAGTGAGGGCGGGAGGGCATACTACAATGAGCAGTTCTTC
CDR3: CASSEGGRAYYNEQFF

size: .
D: TRBD2
V: TRBV6-4
J: TRBJ2-1
DNA: TGTGCCAGCAGTGACTCTAGCGGGGGAGGCAATGAGCAGTTCTTC
CDR3: CASSDSSGGGNEQFF

size: .
D: .
V: TRBV27
J: TRBJ2-7
DNA: TGTGCCAGCATGCCTCGGCCTTACGAGCAGTACTTC
CDR3: CASMPRPYEQYF

size: .
D: .
V: TRBV7-2
J: TRBJ2-5
DNA: TGTGCCAGCAGCTTAGTGGCTTTCCAAGAGACCCAGTACTTC
CDR3: CASSLVAFQETQYF

size: .
D: TRBD1
V: TRBV19
J: TRBJ1-5
DNA: TGTGCCAGTAGTGTGACAGGGAGCAATCAGCCCCAGCATTTT
CDR3: CASSVTGSNQPQHF

size: once
D: .
V: TRBV5-6
J: TRBJ1-4
DNA: TGTGCCAGCAGCCAGTGGGTGACTAATGAAAAACTGTTTTTT
CDR3: CASSQWVTNEKLFF

size: .
D: .
V: TRBV7-6
J: TRBJ2-7
DNA: TGTGCCAGCAGCTTAGACCCCGGGGGCGAGCAGTACTTC
CDR3: CASSLDPGGEQYF

size: .
D: .
V: TRBV11-3
J: TRBJ1-1
DNA: TGTGCCAGCAGCCACAGAGGGGACACTGAAGCTTTCTTT
CDR3: CASSHRGDTEAFF

size: .
D: .
V: TRBV5-8
J: TRBJ1-5
DNA: TGTGCCAGCAGCTTGAGGGGCAATCAGCCCCAGCATTTT
CDR3: CASSLRGNQPQHF

size: .
D: .
V: TRBV3-1/TRBV3-2
J: TRBJ2-4
DNA: TGTGCCAGCAGCCAAGGGGCATCTGGGGGCAAAAACATTCAGTACTTC
CDR3: CASSQGASGGKNIQYF